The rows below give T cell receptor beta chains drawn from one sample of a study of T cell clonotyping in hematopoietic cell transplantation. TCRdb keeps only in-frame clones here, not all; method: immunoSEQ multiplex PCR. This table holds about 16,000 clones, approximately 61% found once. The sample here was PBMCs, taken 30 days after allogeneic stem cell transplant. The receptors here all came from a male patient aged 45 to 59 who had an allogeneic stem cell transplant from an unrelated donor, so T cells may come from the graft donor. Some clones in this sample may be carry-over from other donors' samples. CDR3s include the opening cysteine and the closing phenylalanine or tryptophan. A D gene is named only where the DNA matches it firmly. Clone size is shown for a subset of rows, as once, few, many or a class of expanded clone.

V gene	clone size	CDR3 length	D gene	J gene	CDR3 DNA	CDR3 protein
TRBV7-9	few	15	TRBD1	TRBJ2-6	TGTGCCAGGGGGGACAGGGACTCTGGGGCCAACGTCCTGACTTTC	CARGDRDSGANVLTF
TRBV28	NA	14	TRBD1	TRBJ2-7	TGTGCCAGCACGCCCGGGACAGGTCGCTACGAGCAGTACTTC	CASTPGTGRYEQYF
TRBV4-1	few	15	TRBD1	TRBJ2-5	TGCGCCAGCAGCCGCCGGGACAGGGGCGGGGAGACCCAGTACTTC	CASSRRDRGGETQYF
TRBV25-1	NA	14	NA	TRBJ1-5	TGTGCCAGCAGCCCGACAGGCTCGAATCAGCCCCAGCATTTT	CASSPTGSNQPQHF
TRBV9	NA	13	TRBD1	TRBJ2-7	TGTGCCAGCAGCGATGACAGGGGCTACGAGCAGTACTTC	CASSDDRGYEQYF
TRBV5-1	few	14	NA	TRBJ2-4	TGCGCCAGCAGCTTGTTTTCGAGTCAAAACATTCAGTACTTC	CASSLFSSQNIQYF
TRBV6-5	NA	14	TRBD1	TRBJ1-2	TGTGCCAGCAGTTACTCGAGGGGGCTGGGTGGCTACACCTTC	CASSYSRGLGGYTF
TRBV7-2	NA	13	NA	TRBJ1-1	TGTGCCAGCAGCTCACCGGGGGGAGGGAAAGCTTTCTTT	CASSSPGGGKAFF
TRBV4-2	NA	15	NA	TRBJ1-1	TGTGCCAGCAGCCCGGTCTATGCAGCCAACACTGAAGCTTTCTTT	CASSPVYAANTEAFF
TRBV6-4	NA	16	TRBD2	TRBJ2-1	TGTGCCAGCAGTGCCTCTAGCGGGGAGGGCTACAATGAGCAGTTCTTC	CASSASSGEGYNEQFF
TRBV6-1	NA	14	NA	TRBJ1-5	TGTGCCAGCAGTGCCGGGCAGGAGGGTCAGCCCCAGCATTTT	CASSAGQEGQPQHF
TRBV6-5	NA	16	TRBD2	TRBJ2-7	TGTGCCAGCAGTTACTCGAGGACTAGCGGTTCCTACGAGCAGTACTTC	CASSYSRTSGSYEQYF
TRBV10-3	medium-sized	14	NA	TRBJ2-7	TGTGCCATCAGTGGGGACTTCGGCAACTACGAGCAGTACTTC	CAISGDFGNYEQYF
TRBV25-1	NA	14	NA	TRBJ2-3	TGTGCCAGCAGTTGGAGCCGCAGCACAGATACGCAGTATTTT	CASSWSRSTDTQYF
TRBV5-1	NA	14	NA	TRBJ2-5	TGCGCCAGCAGCTCCGGGACTCAGAAAGAGACCCAGTACTTC	CASSSGTQKETQYF
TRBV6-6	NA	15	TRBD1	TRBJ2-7	TGTGCCAGCAGCACTTCCGGGACAGGGGACTACGAGCAGTACTTC	CASSTSGTGDYEQYF
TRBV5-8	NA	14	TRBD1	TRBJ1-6	TGTGCCAGCAGCCAGGGACAGGGGAGGTCACCCCTCCACTTT	CASSQGQGRSPLHF
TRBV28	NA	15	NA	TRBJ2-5	TGTGCCAGCAGTTCAACAGGGACAAGCCAAGAGACCCAGTACTTC	CASSSTGTSQETQYF
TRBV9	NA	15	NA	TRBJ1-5	TGTGCCAGCGGTAGGGGGGCGGTGGGCAATCAGCCCCAGCATTTT	CASGRGAVGNQPQHF
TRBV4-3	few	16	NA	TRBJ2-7	TGCGCCAGCAGCCAAGAGTTCCTGGGGCTTCGCTACGAGCAGTACTTC	CASSQEFLGLRYEQYF
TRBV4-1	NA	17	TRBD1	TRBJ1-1	TGCGCCAGCAACCCACTCGGGGCAGGGGGCCCAAACACTGAAGCTTTCTTT	CASNPLGAGGPNTEAFF
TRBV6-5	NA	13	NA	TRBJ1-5	TGTGCCAGCAGCCGCCTTCGCCGTCAGCCCCAGCATTTT	CASSRLRRQPQHF
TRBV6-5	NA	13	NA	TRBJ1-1	TGTGCCAGCAGTTACACAGGGAACACTGAAGCTTTCTTT	CASSYTGNTEAFF
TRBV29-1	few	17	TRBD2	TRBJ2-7	TGCAGCGTTGAAGATCCAGAGGATGAACTAGCGCCCTACGAGCAGTACTTC	CSVEDPEDELAPYEQYF
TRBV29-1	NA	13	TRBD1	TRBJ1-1	TGCAGCGTTCGACAGGGAAGGGACACTGAAGCTTTCTTT	CSVRQGRDTEAFF
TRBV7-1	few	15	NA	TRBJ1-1	TGTGCCAGCAGCTTAGGACCGGTTGGATACACTGAAGCTTTCTTT	CASSLGPVGYTEAFF
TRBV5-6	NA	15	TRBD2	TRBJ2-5	TGTGCCAGCAGCTTGGGGGAGGGGTTGGCGGAGACCCAGTACTTC	CASSLGEGLAETQYF
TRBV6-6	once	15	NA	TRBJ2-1	TGTGCCAGCAGTTATGAGGCGGGTTCCTACAATGAGCAGTTCTTC	CASSYEAGSYNEQFF
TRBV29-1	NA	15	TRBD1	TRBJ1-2	TGCAGCGTCGAGGACCGGGACAGGGGCCAGGATGGCTACACCTTC	CSVEDRDRGQDGYTF
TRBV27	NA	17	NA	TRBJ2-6	TGTGCCAGCAGTTTGGGACAAGGCTACTCTGGGGCCAACGTCCTGACTTTC	CASSLGQGYSGANVLTF
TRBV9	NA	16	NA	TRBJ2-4	TGTGCCAGCAGCGCGATCGGGCAGGGGCCCAAAAACATTCAGTACTTC	CASSAIGQGPKNIQYF
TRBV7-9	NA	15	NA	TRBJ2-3	TGTGCCAGCAGCCTGGCTGAGACTGCGGTAGATACGCAGTATTTT	CASSLAETAVDTQYF
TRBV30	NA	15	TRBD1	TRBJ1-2	TGTGCCTGGAGTGCGGGACAGGGGGGAAACTATGGCTACACCTTC	CAWSAGQGGNYGYTF
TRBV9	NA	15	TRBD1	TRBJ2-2	TGTGCCAGCAGCCTCGAGGGGGCGACCACCGGGGAGCTGTTTTTT	CASSLEGATTGELFF
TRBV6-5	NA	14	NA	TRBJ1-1	TGTGCCAGCGTTTTTTTTGGGAGTTCCTTAGAAGCTTTCTTT	CASVFFGSSLEAFF
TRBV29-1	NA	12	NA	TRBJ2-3	TGCAGCGACCGACTAGTTACAGATACGCAGTATTTT	CSDRLVTDTQYF
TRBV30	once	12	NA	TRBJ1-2	TGTGCCTGGAGTGTGGGCGGAGATGGCTACACCTTC	CAWSVGGDGYTF
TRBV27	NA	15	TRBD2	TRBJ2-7	TGTGCCAGCAGGACTAGCGGGAGAAGGGCCACCGAGCAGTACTTC	CASRTSGRRATEQYF
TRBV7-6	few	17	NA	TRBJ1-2	TGTGCCAGCAGCCCGCTCGGGGGGCAGGGGTCGCACTATGGCTACACCTTC	CASSPLGGQGSHYGYTF
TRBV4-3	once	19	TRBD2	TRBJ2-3	TGCGCCAGCAGCCAAGACCCGGGACTAGCGGGAGGATGGTCAGATACGCAGTATTTT	CASSQDPGLAGGWSDTQYF
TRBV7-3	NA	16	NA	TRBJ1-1	TGTGCCAGCAGCTTAATGCCGGGGCCTAAGGGCGCTGAAGCTTTCTTT	CASSLMPGPKGAEAFF
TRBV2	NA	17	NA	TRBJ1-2	TGTGCCAGCAGACTCACAGGGACACCCTCTAGGGGCTATGGCTACACCTTC	CASRLTGTPSRGYGYTF
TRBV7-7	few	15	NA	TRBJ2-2	TGTGCTAGCAGCCTAGACAGGGACTCTACCGGGGAGCTGTTTTTT	CASSLDRDSTGELFF
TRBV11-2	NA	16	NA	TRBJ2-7	TGTGCCAGCAGCTTAGATTCGACGACTTTGTCCTACGAGCAGTACTTC	CASSLDSTTLSYEQYF
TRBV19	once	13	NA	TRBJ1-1	TGTGCCACCTCAGCGGGAGCGAACACTGAAGCTTTCTTT	CATSAGANTEAFF
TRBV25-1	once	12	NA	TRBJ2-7	TGTGCCAGCGGGAGGGGGGTGGACGAGCAGTACTTC	CASGRGVDEQYF
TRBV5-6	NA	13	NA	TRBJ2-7	TGTGCCAGCAGCTTGGCGGGGGCCAACGAGCAGTACTTC	CASSLAGANEQYF
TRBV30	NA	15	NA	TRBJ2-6	TGTGCCTCTACCGGAGCAACCTCTGGGGCCAACGTCCTGACTTTC	CASTGATSGANVLTF
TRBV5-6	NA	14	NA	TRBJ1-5	TGTGCCAGCAGCGCACGGGGGGCTCAGCAGCCCCAGCATTTT	CASSARGAQQPQHF
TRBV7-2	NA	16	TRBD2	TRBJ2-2	TGTGCCAGCAGCTTGGGACTAGCGGTAAACACCGGGGAGCTGTTTTTT	CASSLGLAVNTGELFF
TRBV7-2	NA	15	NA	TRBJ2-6	TGTGCCAGCAGCAGAAGGACCACTGGGGCCAACGTCCTGACTTTC	CASSRRTTGANVLTF
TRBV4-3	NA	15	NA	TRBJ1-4	TGCGCCAGCAGCCAAGACGGGCAGGCGGGTGAAGAACTGTTTTTT	CASSQDGQAGEELFF